This TCR beta chain stems from a study of human T cells and chemical hapten exposure. Study summary: For sensitization, 2% DPC was applied to an approximately 2 cm by approximately 2 cm patch of upper inner arm skin.

The CDR3 has 14 amino acids. Germline CDR1 reads MNHEY; CDR2 reads SVGEGT. V dropped 7 bases and J dropped 5 bases, with 17 bases sitting between them. The study's findings and limits: Counts of TCRs above 1 in 1000 frequency stayed unchanged with DPC sensitization.

TCRdb used MiXCR to reprocess the RACE reads, holding one entry per CDR3 protein. The table records under 75,000 distinct CDR3 sequences, roughly 8.5% of them present only once. Turning to this clonotype: Its antigen is still unknown.

Specified time point: patch test 2, 6 weeks after DPC sensitization. Treatment denoted: therapeutic diphenylcyclopropenone sensitization with weekly scalp DPC. Each patch-test visit's blood sample preceded patch application. Source: whole blood, taken in connection with sensitization to the hapten diphenylcyclopropenone (DPC). This receptor was identified in a woman between 50 and 59 years old with alopecia areata. Some clones in this sample may be carry-over from other donors' samples. V and J are TRBV6-2 or TRBV6-3 and TRBJ1-1, with D perhaps TRBD1 (6 bases). Written as DNA, the CDR3 is TGTGCCAGCAATGTCGGGGGGCAAGGAACTGAAGCTTTCTTT. This sequence encodes CASNVGGQGTEAFF.